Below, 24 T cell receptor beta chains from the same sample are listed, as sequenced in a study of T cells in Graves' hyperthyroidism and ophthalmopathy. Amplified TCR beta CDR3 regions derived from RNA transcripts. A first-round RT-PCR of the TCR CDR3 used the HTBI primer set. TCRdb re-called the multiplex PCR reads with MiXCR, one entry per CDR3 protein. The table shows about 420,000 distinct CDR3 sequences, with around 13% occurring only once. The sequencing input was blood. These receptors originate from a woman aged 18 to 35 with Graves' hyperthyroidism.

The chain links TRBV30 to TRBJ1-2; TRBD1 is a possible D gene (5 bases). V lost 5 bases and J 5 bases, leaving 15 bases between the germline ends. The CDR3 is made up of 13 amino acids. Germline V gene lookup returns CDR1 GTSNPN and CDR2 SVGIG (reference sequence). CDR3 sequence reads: CAWALQGEYGYTF. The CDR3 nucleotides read TGTGCCTGGGCCCTTCAGGGAGAATATGGCTACACCTTC.

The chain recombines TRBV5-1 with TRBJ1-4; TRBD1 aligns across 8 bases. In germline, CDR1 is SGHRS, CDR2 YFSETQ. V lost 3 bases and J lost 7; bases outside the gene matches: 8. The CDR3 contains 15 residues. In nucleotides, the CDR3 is TGCGCCAGCAGCTCAGGGACAGGCCCCTTTGAAAAACTGTTTTTT. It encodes CASSSGTGPFEKLFF.

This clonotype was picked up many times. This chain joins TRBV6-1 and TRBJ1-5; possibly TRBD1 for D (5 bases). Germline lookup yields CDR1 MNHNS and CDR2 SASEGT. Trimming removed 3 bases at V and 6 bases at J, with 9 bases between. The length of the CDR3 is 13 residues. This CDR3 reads CASSDQGAQPQHF. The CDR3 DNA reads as TGTGCCAGCAGTGATCAGGGCGCTCAGCCCCAGCATTTT.

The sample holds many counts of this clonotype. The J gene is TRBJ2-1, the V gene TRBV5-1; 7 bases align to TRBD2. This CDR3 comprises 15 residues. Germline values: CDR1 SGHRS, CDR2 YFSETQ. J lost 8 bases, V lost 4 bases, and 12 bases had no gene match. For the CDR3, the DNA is TGCGCCAGCAGCCCCCAAAGCGGGACCAGACATGAGCAGTTCTTC. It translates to CASSPQSGTRHEQFF.

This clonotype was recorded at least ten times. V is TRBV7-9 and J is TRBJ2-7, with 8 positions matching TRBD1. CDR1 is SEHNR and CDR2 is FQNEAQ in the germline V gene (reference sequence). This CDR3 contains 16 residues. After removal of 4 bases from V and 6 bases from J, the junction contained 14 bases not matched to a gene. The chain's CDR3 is CASSSSSGTGGIEQYF. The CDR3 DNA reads TGTGCCAGCAGCTCCTCATCCGGGACAGGAGGGATCGAGCAGTACTTC.

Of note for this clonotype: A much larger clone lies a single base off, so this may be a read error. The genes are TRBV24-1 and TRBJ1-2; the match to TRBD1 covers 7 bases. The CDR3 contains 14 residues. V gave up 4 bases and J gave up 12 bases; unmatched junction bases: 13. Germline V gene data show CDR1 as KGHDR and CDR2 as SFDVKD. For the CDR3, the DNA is TGTGCCACCAGTGACCGCGACAGGGTTGGGGGCCACACCTTC. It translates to CATSDRDRVGGHTF.

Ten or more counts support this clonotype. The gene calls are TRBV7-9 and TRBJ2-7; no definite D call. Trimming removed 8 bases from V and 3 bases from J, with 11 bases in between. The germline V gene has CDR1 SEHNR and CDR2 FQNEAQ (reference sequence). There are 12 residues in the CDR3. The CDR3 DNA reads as TGTGCCAGCGGAGACGGAAACTACGAGCAGTACTTC. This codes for CASGDGNYEQYF.

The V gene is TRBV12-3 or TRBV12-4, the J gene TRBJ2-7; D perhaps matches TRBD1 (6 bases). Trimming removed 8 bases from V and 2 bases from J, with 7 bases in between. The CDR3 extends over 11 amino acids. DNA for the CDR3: TGTGCCAGCGGGACAACCTACGAGCAGTACTTC. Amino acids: CASGTTYEQYF.

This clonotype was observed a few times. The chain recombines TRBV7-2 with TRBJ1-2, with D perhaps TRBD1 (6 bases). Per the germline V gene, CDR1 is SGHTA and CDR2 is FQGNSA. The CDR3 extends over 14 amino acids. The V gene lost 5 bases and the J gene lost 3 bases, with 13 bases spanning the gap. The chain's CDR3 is CASSRIWTDYGYTF. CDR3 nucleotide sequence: TGTGCCAGCAGCAGAATTTGGACAGACTATGGCTACACCTTC.

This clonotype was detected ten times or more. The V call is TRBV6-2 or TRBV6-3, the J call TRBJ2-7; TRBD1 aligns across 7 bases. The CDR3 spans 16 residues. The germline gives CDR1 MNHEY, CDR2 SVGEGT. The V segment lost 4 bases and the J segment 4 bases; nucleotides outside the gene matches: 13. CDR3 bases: TGTGCCAGCAGTTCCCCCGTTATGACAGGGTCGTACGAGCAGTACTTC. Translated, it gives CASSSPVMTGSYEQYF.

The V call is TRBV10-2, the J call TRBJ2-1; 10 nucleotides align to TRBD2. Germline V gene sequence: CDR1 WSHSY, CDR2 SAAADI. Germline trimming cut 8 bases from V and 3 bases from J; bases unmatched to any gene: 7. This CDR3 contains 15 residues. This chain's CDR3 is CASGMSSGSYNEQFF. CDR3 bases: TGCGCCAGCGGTATGTCTAGCGGGAGCTACAATGAGCAGTTCTTC.

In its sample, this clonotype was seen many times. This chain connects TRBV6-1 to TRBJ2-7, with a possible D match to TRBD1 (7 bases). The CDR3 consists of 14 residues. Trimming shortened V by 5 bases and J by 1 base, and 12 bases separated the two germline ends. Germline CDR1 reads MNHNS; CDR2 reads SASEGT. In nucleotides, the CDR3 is TGTGCCAGCAGTCACAGGGGAGGATCCTACGAGCAGTACTTC. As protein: CASSHRGGSYEQYF.

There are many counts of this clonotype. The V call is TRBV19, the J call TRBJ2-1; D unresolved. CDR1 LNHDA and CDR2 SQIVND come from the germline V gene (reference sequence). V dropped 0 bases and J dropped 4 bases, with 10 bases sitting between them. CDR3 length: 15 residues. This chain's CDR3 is CASSIDGGEYNEQFF. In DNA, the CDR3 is TGTGCCAGTAGTATAGATGGCGGAGAGTACAATGAGCAGTTCTTC.

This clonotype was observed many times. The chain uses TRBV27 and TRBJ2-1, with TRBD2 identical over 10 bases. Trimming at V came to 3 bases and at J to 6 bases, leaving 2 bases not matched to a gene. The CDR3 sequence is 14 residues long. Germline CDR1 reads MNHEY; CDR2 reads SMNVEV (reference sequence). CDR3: CASSFASGSNEQFF. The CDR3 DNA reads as TGTGCCAGCAGTTTTGCTAGCGGGAGCAATGAGCAGTTCTTC.

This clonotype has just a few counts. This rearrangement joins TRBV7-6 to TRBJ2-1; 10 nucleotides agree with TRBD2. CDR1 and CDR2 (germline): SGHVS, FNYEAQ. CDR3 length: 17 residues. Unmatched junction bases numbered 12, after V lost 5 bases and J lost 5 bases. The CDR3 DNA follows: TGTGCCAGCAGCCAAACATCCGGGACTAGCGTAAACAATGAGCAGTTCTTC. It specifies CASSQTSGTSVNNEQFF.

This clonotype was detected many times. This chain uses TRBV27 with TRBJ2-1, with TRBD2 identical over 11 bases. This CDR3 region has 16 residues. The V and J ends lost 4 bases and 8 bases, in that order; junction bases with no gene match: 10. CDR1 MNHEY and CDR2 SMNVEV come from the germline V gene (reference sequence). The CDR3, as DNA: TGTGCCAGCAGTTATGGGTCTGGACTAGCGGGCGATGAGCAGTTCTTC. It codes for CASSYGSGLAGDEQFF.

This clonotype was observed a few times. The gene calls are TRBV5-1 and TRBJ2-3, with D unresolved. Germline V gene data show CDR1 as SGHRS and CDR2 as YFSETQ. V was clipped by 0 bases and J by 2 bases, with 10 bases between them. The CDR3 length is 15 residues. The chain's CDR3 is CASSLEVPHTDTQYF. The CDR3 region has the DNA TGCGCCAGCAGCTTGGAGGTCCCTCACACAGATACGCAGTATTTT.

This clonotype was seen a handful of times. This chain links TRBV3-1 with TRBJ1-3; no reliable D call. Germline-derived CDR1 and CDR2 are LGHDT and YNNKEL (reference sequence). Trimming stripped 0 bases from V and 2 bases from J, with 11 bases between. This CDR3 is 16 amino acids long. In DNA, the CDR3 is TGTGCCAGCAGCCAAGACTTCGGAGCGCCTGGAAACACCATATATTTT. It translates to CASSQDFGAPGNTIYF.

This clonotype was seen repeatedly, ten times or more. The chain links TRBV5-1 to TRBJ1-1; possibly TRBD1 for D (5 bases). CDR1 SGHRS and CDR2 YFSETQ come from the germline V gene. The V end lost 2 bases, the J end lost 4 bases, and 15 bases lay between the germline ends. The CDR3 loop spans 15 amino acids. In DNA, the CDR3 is TGCGCCAGCAGCTTAAGCAGGGAACTCGGCACTGAAGCTTTCTTT. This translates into CASSLSRELGTEAFF.

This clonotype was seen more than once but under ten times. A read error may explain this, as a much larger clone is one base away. For the CDR3, the DNA is TGTGCCAGCCACTCTGGGGCCAACGTCCTGACTTTC. It is translated as CASHSGANVLTF. The chain links TRBV12-3 or TRBV12-4 to TRBJ2-6; D unresolved. The V end lost 8 bases, the J end lost 0 bases, and 2 bases lay between the germline ends. The CDR3 contains 12 residues.

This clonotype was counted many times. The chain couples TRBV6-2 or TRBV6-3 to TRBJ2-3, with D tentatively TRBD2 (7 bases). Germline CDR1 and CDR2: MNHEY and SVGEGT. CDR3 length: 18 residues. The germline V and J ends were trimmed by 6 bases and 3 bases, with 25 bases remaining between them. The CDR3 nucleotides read TGTGCCAGCAGACGTACCCCGGGGGGACACCCTGGGACAGATACGCAGTATTTT. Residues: CASRRTPGGHPGTDTQYF.

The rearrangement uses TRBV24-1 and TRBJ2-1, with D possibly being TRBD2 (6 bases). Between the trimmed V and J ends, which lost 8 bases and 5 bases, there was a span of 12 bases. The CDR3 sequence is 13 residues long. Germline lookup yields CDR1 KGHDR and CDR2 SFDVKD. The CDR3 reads CATMREVNNEQFF. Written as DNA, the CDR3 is TGTGCCACCATGAGGGAGGTGAACAATGAGCAGTTCTTC.

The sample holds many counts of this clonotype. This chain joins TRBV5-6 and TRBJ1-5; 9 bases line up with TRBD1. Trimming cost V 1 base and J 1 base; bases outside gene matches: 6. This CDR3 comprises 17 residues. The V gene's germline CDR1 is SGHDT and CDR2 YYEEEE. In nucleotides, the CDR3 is TGTGCCAGCAGCTTGTGGCTAGGGACAGGGAGCAATCAGCCCCAGCATTTT. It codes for CASSLWLGTGSNQPQHF.

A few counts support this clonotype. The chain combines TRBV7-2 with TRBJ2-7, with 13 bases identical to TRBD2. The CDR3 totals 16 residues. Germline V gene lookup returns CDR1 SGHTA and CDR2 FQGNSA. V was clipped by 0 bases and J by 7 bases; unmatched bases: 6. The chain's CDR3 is CASSLAGLAGVGEQYF. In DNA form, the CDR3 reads TGTGCCAGCAGCTTAGCCGGACTAGCGGGAGTGGGGGAGCAGTACTTC.